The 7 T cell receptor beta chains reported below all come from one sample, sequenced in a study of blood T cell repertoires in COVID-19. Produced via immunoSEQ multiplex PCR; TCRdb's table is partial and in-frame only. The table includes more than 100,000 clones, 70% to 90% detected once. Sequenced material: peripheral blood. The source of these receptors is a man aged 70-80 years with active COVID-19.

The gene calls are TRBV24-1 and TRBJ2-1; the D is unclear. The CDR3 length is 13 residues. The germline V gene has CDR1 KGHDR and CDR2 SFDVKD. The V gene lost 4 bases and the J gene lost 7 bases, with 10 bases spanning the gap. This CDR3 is CATSDGFKNEQFF. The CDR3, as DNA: TGTGCCACCAGTGACGGGTTTAAGAATGAGCAGTTCTTC.

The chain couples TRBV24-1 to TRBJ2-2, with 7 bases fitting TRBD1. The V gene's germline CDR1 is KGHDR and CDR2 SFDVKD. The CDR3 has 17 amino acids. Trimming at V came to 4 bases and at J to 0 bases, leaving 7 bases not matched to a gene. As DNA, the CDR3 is TGTGCCACCAGTGAGATACGACAGGGTACGAACACCGGGGAGCTGTTTTTT. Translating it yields CATSEIRQGTNTGELFF.

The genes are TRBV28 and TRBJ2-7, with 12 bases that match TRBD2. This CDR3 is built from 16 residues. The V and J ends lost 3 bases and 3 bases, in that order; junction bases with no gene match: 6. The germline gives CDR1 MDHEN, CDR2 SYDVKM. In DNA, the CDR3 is TGTGCCAGCAGTTTCCGAGCGACTAGCGGGAGCTACGAGCAGTACTTC. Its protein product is CASSFRATSGSYEQYF. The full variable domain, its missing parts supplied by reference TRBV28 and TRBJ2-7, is DVKVTQSSRYLVKRTGEKVFLECVQDMDHENMFWYRQDPGLGLRLIYFSYDVKMKEKGDIPEGYSVSREKKERFSLILESASTNQTSMYLCASSFRATSGSYEQYFGPGTRLTVT.

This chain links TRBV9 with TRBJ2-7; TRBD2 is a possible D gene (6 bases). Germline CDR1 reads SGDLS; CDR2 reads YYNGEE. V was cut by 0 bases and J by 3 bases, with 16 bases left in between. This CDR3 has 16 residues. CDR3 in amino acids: CASSVGGGTDGYEQYF. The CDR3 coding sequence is TGTGCCAGCAGCGTAGGTGGGGGGACCGACGGCTACGAGCAGTACTTC.

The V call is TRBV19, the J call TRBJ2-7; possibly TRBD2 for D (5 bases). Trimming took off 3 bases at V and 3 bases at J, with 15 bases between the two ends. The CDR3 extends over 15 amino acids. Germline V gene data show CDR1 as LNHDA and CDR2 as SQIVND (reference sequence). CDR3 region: CASSIGPEGFYEQYF. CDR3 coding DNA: TGTGCCAGTAGTATTGGTCCTGAGGGCTTCTACGAGCAGTACTTC.

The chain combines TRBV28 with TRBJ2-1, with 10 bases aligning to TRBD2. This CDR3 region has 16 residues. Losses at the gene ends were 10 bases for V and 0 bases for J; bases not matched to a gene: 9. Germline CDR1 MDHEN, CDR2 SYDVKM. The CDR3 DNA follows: TGTGCCACCGGGACTAGCGCGAGGAGCTCCTACAATGAGCAGTTCTTC. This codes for CATGTSARSSYNEQFF.

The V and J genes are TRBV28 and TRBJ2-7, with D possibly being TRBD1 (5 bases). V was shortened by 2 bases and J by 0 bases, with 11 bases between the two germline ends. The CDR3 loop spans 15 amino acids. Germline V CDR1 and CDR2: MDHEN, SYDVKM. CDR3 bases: TGTGCCAGCAGTTTACCAGGGTCGACCTCCTACGAGCAGTACTTC. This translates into CASSLPGSTSYEQYF.